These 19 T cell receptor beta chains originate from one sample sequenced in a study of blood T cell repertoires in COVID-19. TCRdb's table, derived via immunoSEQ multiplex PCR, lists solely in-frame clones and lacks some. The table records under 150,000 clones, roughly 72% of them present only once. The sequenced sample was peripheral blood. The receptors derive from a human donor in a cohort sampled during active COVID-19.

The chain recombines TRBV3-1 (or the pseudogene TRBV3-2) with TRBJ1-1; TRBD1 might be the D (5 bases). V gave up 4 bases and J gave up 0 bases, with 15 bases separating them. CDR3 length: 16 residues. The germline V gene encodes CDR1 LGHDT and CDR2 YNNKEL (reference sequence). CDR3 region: CASSRPGGTMNTEAFF. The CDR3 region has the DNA TGTGCCAGCAGCCGACCCGGGGGGACGATGAACACTGAAGCTTTCTTT.

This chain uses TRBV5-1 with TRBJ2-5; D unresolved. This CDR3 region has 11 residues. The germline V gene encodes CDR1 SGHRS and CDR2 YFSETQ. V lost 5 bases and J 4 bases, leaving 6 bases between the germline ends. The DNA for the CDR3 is TGCGCCAGCAGATTCGGAGAGACCCAGTACTTC. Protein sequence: CASRFGETQYF.

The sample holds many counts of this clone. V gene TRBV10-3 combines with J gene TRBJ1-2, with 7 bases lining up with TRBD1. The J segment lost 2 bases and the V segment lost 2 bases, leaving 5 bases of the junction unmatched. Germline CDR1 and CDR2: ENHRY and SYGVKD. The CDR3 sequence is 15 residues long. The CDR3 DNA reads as TGTGCCATCAGTGAGGCCCTGACAGGGAACTATGGCTACACCTTC. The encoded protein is CAISEALTGNYGYTF.

This CDR3 reads CASSLVRGARGSNQPQHF. The DNA for the CDR3 is TGTGCCAGCAGCTTGGTACGCGGGGCCCGAGGGAGCAATCAGCCCCAGCATTTT. The V and J genes are TRBV5-7 and TRBJ1-5; TRBD1 is a possible D gene (5 bases). TRBV5-7 is filed as an ORF, its function uncertain. Deletions cut 0 bases from V and 1 base from J, with 17 bases between. This CDR3 is built from 18 residues.

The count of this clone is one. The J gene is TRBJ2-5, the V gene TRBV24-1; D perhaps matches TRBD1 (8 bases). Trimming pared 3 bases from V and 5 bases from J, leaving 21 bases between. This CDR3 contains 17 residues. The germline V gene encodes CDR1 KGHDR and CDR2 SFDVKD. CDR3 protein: CATSDKVPQGGLETQYF. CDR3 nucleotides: TGTGCCACCAGTGATAAGGTGCCACAGGGGGGGCTGGAGACCCAGTACTTC.

CDR3 DNA: TGTGCCAGCAGTCTAGAGAATTCCTACGAGCAGTACTTC. Translated, it gives CASSLENSYEQYF. The chain combines TRBV2 with TRBJ2-7; D is uncertain. The V end lost 5 bases, the J end lost 1 base, and 9 bases lay between the germline ends. The CDR3 has 13 amino acids. CDR1 SNHLY and CDR2 FYNNEI come from the germline V gene. Full variable domain (rest looked up from reference TRBV2 and TRBJ2-7): EPEVTQTPSHQVTQMGQEVILRCVPISNHLYFYWYRQILGQKVEFLVSFYNNEISEKSEIFDDQFSVERPDGSNFTLKIRSTKLEDSAMYFCASSLENSYEQYFGPGTRLTVT.

The CDR3 loop reads CTSSQAALAPYNEQFF. The CDR3, as DNA: TGCACCAGCAGCCAAGCGGCTCTAGCACCATACAATGAGCAGTTCTTC. J is TRBJ2-1 and V is TRBV1; TRBD2 was called by the table and not checked on the DNA. TRBV1 is classified as a pseudogene. This CDR3 is built from 16 residues.

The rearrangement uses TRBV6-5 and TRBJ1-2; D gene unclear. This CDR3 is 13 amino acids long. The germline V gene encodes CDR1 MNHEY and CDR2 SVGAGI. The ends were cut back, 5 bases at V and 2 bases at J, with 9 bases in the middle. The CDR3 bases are TGTGCCAGCAGTAGCACAGTGAACTATGGCTACACCTTC. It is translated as CASSSTVNYGYTF.

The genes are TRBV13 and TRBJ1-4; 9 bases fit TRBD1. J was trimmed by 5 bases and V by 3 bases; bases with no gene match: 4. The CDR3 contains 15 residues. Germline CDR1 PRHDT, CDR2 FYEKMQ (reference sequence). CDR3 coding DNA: TGTGCCAGCAGCTTCGACAGGGGGGCCAATGAAAAACTGTTTTTT. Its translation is CASSFDRGANEKLFF.

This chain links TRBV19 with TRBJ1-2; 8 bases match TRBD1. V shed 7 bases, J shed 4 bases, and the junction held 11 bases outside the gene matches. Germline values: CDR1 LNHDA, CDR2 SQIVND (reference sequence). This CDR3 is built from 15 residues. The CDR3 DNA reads TGTGCCAGTACCGCGACGGACAGGGAGACCTATGGCTACACCTTC. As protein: CASTATDRETYGYTF.

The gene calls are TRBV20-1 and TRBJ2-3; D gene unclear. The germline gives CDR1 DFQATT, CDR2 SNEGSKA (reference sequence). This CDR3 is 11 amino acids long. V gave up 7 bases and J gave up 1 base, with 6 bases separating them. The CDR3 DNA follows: TGCAGTGGGCAGGGCACAGATACGCAGTATTTT. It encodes CSGQGTDTQYF.

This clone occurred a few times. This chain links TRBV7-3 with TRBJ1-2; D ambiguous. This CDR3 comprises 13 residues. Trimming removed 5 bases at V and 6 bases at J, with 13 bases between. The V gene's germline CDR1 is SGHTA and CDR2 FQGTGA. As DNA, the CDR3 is TGTGCCAGCAGCCCCCAAGGAGGACATGGCTACACCTTC. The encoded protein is CASSPQGGHGYTF.

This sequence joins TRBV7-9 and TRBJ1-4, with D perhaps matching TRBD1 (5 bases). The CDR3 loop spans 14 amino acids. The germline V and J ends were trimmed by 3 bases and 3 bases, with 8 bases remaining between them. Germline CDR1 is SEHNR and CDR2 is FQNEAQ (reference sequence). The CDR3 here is CASSLDTANEKLFF. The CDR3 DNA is TGTGCCAGCAGCTTGGACACCGCTAATGAAAAACTGTTTTTT.

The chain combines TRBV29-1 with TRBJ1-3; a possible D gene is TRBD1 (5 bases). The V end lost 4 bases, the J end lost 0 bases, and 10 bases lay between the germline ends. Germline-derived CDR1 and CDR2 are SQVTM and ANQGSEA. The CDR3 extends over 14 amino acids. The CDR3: CSVAGGYSGNTIYF. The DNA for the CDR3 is TGCAGCGTTGCGGGGGGTTACTCTGGAAACACCATATATTTT.

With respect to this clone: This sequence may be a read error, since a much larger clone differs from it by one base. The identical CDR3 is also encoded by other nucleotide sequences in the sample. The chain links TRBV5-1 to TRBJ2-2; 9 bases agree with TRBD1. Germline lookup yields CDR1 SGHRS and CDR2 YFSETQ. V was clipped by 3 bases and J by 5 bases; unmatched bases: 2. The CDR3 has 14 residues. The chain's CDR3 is CASSWGQGTGELFF. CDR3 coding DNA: TGCGCCAGCAGCTGGGGACAGGGTACCGGGGAGCTGTTTTTT.

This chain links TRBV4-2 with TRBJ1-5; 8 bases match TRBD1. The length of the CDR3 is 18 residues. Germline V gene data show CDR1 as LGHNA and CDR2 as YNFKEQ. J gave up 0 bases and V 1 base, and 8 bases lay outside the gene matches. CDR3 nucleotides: TGTGCCAGCAGCCAAGGGACAGGGCCCTCCAATAGCAATCAGCCCCAGCATTTT. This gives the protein CASSQGTGPSNSNQPQHF.

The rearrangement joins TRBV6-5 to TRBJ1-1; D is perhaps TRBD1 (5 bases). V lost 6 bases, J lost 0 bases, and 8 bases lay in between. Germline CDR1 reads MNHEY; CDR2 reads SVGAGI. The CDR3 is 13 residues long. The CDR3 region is CASRTEMNTEAFF. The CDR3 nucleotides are TGTGCCAGCAGGACAGAAATGAACACTGAAGCTTTCTTT.

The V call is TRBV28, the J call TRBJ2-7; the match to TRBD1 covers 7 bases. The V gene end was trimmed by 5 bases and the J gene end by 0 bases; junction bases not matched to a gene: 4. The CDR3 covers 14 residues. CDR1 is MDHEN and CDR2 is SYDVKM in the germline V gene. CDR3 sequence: CASSTGVLSYEQYF. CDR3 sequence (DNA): TGTGCCAGCAGTACAGGGGTTCTCTCCTACGAGCAGTACTTC.

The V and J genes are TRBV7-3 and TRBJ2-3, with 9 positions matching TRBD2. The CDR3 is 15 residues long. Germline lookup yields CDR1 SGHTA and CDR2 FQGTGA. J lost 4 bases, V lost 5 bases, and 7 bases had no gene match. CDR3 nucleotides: TGTGCCAGCAGCCCGGGACTAGCCTCCCCAGATACGCAGTATTTT. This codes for CASSPGLASPDTQYF.